Listed below are T cell receptor beta chains from one sample, sequenced in a study of shared clonotypes between healthy human individuals. Clones were sequenced by immunoSEQ multiplex PCR, and TCRdb holds only the in-frame ones, with some missing. Here the sample spans approximately 1.1 million clones, about 80% being singletons. The sequenced sample was memory CD4+ T cells from PBMCs. These TCRs come from a man younger than 30 in good health. Some clones in this sample may be carry-over from other donors' samples. CDR3s include the opening cysteine and the closing phenylalanine or tryptophan. Fields, in order: clone size, J gene, V gene, D gene, CDR3 protein, CDR3 DNA. The D gene is left open where the match is weak. Size tells how often a clone was seen (once, few, many) or the class of an expanded clone, and some rows leave it out.

. | TRBJ2-7 | TRBV28 | . | CASSLWREQYF | TGTGCCAGCAGTTTATGGCGGGAGCAGTACTTC
. | TRBJ1-1 | TRBV30 | TRBD1 | CAWDRGMVTEAFF | TGTGCCTGGGACAGGGGTATGGTCACTGAAGCTTTCTTT
few | TRBJ2-7 | TRBV29-1 | TRBD2 | CSVVSSGSFAYEQYF | TGCAGCGTTGTGTCTAGCGGGTCGTTCGCCTACGAGCAGTACTTC
. | TRBJ2-7 | TRBV18 | TRBD1 | CASSRGTGGTYEQYF | TGTGCCAGCTCTCGAGGGACAGGGGGTACCTACGAGCAGTACTTC
. | TRBJ2-3 | TRBV28 | TRBD2 | CASSHAGQGGIDTQYF | TGTGCCAGCAGTCACGCTGGCCAGGGAGGGATAGATACGCAGTATTTT
. | TRBJ2-2 | TRBV5-1 | . | CASSPPRDTGELFF | TGCGCCAGCAGCCCGCCGCGGGACACCGGGGAGCTGTTTTTT
. | TRBJ1-1 | TRBV27 | . | CASSYYRALGTEAFF | TGTGCCAGCAGTTATTACAGGGCCCTGGGGACTGAAGCTTTCTTT
. | TRBJ2-7 | TRBV4-3 | . | CASSQDLTASYEQYF | TGCGCCAGCAGCCAAGATCTAACTGCATCCTACGAGCAGTACTTC
. | TRBJ1-5 | TRBV5-5 | . | CASTSYPSSGQPQHF | TGTGCCAGCACCTCCTACCCCAGTAGCGGTCAGCCCCAGCATTTT
. | TRBJ1-5 | TRBV28 | . | CASSLFPGSSNQPQHF | TGTGCCAGCAGTTTATTTCCAGGGAGTAGCAATCAGCCCCAGCATTTT
few | TRBJ2-7 | TRBV30 | TRBD2 | CAWSRPGLYLYEQYF | TGTGCCTGGAGTCGGCCGGGACTATACCTCTACGAGCAGTACTTC
. | TRBJ2-1 | TRBV7-2 | TRBD2 | CASNEPGLAVNEQFF | TGTGCCAGCAACGAACCGGGACTAGCGGTCAATGAGCAGTTCTTC
. | TRBJ2-1 | TRBV6-1 | TRBD2 | CATRTSPLINEQFF | TGTGCCACCCGGACTAGCCCTCTAATAAATGAGCAGTTCTTC
once | TRBJ1-4 | TRBV4-1 | . | CASSQGRGTNEKLFF | TGCGCCAGCAGCCAAGGAAGGGGAACTAATGAAAAACTGTTTTTT
. | TRBJ2-7 | TRBV6-6 | . | CASSRGLNYEQYF | TGTGCCAGCAGTCGCGGACTGAACTACGAGCAGTACTTC
. | TRBJ1-5 | TRBV4-1 | . | CASSHHRDVLKGPQHF | TGCGCCAGCAGCCATCACCGGGACGTTCTTAAGGGGCCCCAGCATTTT
. | TRBJ1-3 | TRBV7-2 | TRBD1 | CASSLVGGGRGNTIYF | TGTGCCAGCAGCTTAGTAGGGGGCGGCAGGGGAAACACCATATATTTT
many | TRBJ2-2 | TRBV5-1 | . | CASQQDANTGELFF | TGCGCCAGCCAGCAGGACGCGAACACCGGGGAGCTGTTTTTT
. | TRBJ2-7 | TRBV6-5 | . | CASRREMGEQYF | TGTGCCAGTCGTCGGGAGATGGGCGAGCAGTACTTC
. | TRBJ2-1 | TRBV7-7 | . | CASSLGGSVDEQFF | TGTGCCAGCAGCTTAGGGGGCAGCGTCGATGAGCAGTTCTTC
. | TRBJ2-1 | TRBV28 | . | CASREGGLGYNEQFF | TGTGCCAGCAGGGAGGGGGGACTGGGATACAATGAGCAGTTCTTC
. | TRBJ1-1 | TRBV29-1 | . | CSVEPGWGMNTEAFF | TGCAGCGTTGAGCCGGGGTGGGGGATGAACACTGAAGCTTTCTTT
. | TRBJ1-1 | TRBV7-9 | TRBD1 | CASTPRGPAGNTEAFF | TGTGCCAGCACCCCGAGGGGGCCGGCAGGGAACACTGAAGCTTTCTTT
. | TRBJ2-1 | TRBV7-2 | TRBD2 | CASSRTSGIYNEQFF | TGTGCCAGCAGCCGAACTAGCGGAATATACAATGAGCAGTTCTTC
. | TRBJ1-5 | TRBV19 | . | CASSIGQPQHF | TGTGCCAGTAGTATCGGACAGCCCCAGCATTTT
. | TRBJ1-5 | TRBV7-9 | . | CASSDGRQGGWPQHF | TGTGCCAGCAGCGATGGCCGCCAGGGTGGTTGGCCCCAGCATTTT
. | TRBJ1-1 | TRBV5-1 | TRBD1 | CASSYETGENTEAFF | TGCGCCAGCAGCTATGAAACAGGGGAGAACACTGAAGCTTTCTTT
. | TRBJ1-5 | TRBV9 | . | CASSVFGQAGEPQHF | TGTGCCAGCAGCGTATTCGGGCAGGCCGGGGAGCCCCAGCATTTT
. | TRBJ1-2 | TRBV5-1 | . | CASSLQSPGRGAGYTF | TGCGCCAGCAGCTTGCAATCACCGGGGAGGGGCGCTGGCTACACCTTC
. | TRBJ1-2 | TRBV19 | TRBD1 | CASSSGAGQGYGYTF | TGTGCCAGTAGCTCTGGGGCAGGACAGGGGTATGGCTACACCTTC
. | TRBJ1-3 | TRBV7-9 | TRBD1 | CASSLGQGGHTIYF | TGTGCCAGCAGCTTAGGACAGGGTGGGCACACCATATATTTT
. | TRBJ2-3 | TRBV7-9 | TRBD2 | CASSSAQDPTSQYF | TGTGCCAGCAGCTCCGCTCAAGACCCGACTAGCCAGTATTTT
. | TRBJ2-3 | TRBV4-3 | TRBD1 | CASSQQYRGSAFAEPSDTQYF | TGCGCCAGCAGCCAACAATACAGGGGTTCGGCCTTCGCGGAGCCTTCGGATACGCAGTATTTT
few | TRBJ1-2 | TRBV11-2 | . | CASSLGAGERGYTF | TGTGCCAGCAGCTTAGGGGCAGGGGAGAGAGGCTACACCTTC
. | TRBJ2-7 | TRBV18 | TRBD2 | CASSPGLAAYEQYF | TGTGCCAGCTCACCGGGACTAGCGGCCTACGAGCAGTACTTC
. | TRBJ1-2 | TRBV14 | . | CASSQETGPAYTF | TGTGCCAGCAGCCAAGAAACGGGACCGGCCTACACCTTC
. | TRBJ2-3 | TRBV7-8 | . | CASSLGHTDTQYF | TGTGCCAGCAGCTTAGGGCACACAGATACGCAGTATTTT
. | TRBJ2-5 | TRBV5-6 | . | CASSRTGQGETQYF | TGTGCCAGCAGCCGTACCGGCCAGGGGGAGACCCAGTACTTC
. | TRBJ2-3 | TRBV9 | TRBD1 | CASSGPGTGTDTQYF | TGTGCCAGCAGCGGGCCCGGGACAGGGACAGATACGCAGTATTTT
. | TRBJ1-2 | TRBV6-1 | . | CASSEDGQDGYTF | TGTGCCAGCAGTGAAGACGGGCAGGATGGCTACACCTTC
. | TRBJ1-5 | TRBV19 | TRBD1 | CASRDRDYNQPQHF | TGTGCCAGTAGAGACAGGGATTACAATCAGCCCCAGCATTTT
once | TRBJ2-3 | TRBV9 | . | CASSVGGFHSDTQYF | TGTGCCAGCAGCGTGGGGGGCTTCCACAGTGATACGCAGTATTTT
. | TRBJ2-1 | TRBV5-1 | TRBD2 | CASSLDATSGNEQFF | TGCGCCAGCAGCTTGGATGCGACTAGCGGTAATGAGCAGTTCTTC
few | TRBJ2-3 | TRBV7-3 | . | CASSLSDGTDTQYF | TGTGCCAGCAGCTTAAGCGACGGCACAGATACGCAGTATTTT
. | TRBJ2-5 | TRBV28 | . | CASSPQLARETQYF | TGTGCCAGCAGCCCGCAGCTTGCCCGAGAGACCCAGTACTTC
. | TRBJ2-3 | TRBV7-3 | . | CASSPPETDTQYF | TGTGCCAGCAGCCCACCGGAGACAGATACGCAGTATTTT
. | TRBJ2-5 | TRBV5-1 | TRBD1 | CASSLQGELGTQYF | TGCGCCAGCAGCCTCCAGGGGGAATTGGGGACCCAGTACTTC
. | TRBJ1-5 | TRBV4-3 | TRBD1 | CASSQDKGQLGGQPQHF | TGCGCCAGCAGCCAAGATAAGGGACAGTTAGGAGGTCAGCCCCAGCATTTT
. | TRBJ2-1 | TRBV7-9 | TRBD2 | CASSPPGSGRGHEQFF | TGTGCCAGCAGCCCCCCCGGGAGCGGGAGGGGGCATGAGCAGTTCTTC
. | TRBJ1-1 | TRBV15 | . | CATSGGGNTEAFF | TGTGCCACCAGCGGAGGGGGAAACACTGAAGCTTTCTTT
. | TRBJ2-1 | TRBV6-6 | . | CASSRDSYNEQFF | TGTGCCAGCAGTAGGGACTCCTACAATGAGCAGTTCTTC
few | TRBJ1-2 | TRBV18 | TRBD1 | CASSPPGQGLDGYTF | TGTGCCAGCTCACCTCCGGGACAGGGGCTAGATGGCTACACCTTC
. | TRBJ2-7 | TRBV28 | . | CASSPRAGSYEQYF | TGTGCCAGCAGTCCCCGCGCGGGCTCCTACGAGCAGTACTTC
. | TRBJ2-5 | TRBV11-1 | . | CASSTRDTYQETQYF | TGTGCCAGCAGCACACGGGACACCTACCAAGAGACCCAGTACTTC
. | TRBJ2-7 | TRBV18 | TRBD1 | CASSPPGGQGSTKQYF | TGTGCCAGCTCACCACCTGGGGGACAGGGTTCTACGAAGCAGTACTTC
once | TRBJ2-7 | TRBV21-1 | . | CASLVNSRRVQVEVDEQYF | TGTGCCAGCCTCGTTAACAGTCGACGGGTGCAGGTGGAAGTGGACGAGCAGTACTTC
. | TRBJ1-3 | TRBV15 | . | CATSRDGGSGNTIYF | TGTGCCACCAGCAGAGATGGAGGCTCTGGAAACACCATATATTTT
. | TRBJ1-5 | TRBV5-4 | TRBD1 | CASSLGGQSGLQPQHF | TGTGCCAGCAGCTTGGGGGGACAGTCAGGATTACAGCCCCAGCATTTT
. | TRBJ1-4 | TRBV19 | . | CASSIGGAPTNEKLFF | TGTGCCAGTAGTATAGGGGGGGCTCCAACTAATGAAAAACTGTTTTTT